This is a list of T cell receptor beta chains from one sample in a study of blood T cell repertoires in COVID-19. Method: immunoSEQ multiplex PCR; TCRdb's copy keeps in-frame clones and lacks some. The sample shows more than 95,000 clones, approximately 88% of them seen only once. The specimen was peripheral blood. All receptors derive from a human donor in a cohort sampled during active COVID-19. Both conserved end residues are part of each CDR3. A D gene is named only where the DNA matches it firmly. A row's size may be missing; if present it is once, few, many or a size class.

TRBJ1-1,NA,TRBV7-8,NA,TGTGCCAGCAGCCCGTCGGCCGGGATGAACACTGAAGCTTTCTTT,CASSPSAGMNTEAFF
TRBJ2-7,NA,TRBV27,NA,TGTGCCAGCAGTTTATTTCAGGGGGGAGCCTACGAGCAGTACTTC,CASSLFQGGAYEQYF
TRBJ2-1,NA,TRBV4-1,NA,TGCGCCAGCAGCCAAGTAGGAGGGAACTACAATGAGCAGTTCTTC,CASSQVGGNYNEQFF
TRBJ2-1,NA,TRBV2,TRBD1,TGTGCCACCAGGGACAGGGAAAATGAGCAGTTCTTC,CATRDRENEQFF
TRBJ2-5,NA,TRBV2,TRBD2,TGTGCCAGCAGTGCCCGTAGCGGGAGCGGTGAGACCCAGTACTTC,CASSARSGSGETQYF
TRBJ1-2,NA,TRBV7-2,TRBD1,TGTGCCAGCAGCCCGGACAGGAACTATGGCTACACCTTC,CASSPDRNYGYTF
TRBJ2-3,NA,TRBV28,TRBD2,TGTGCCAGCATCCCTCTCGCGGCGGGACTAGGTAAAGATACGCAGTATTTT,CASIPLAAGLGKDTQYF
TRBJ1-2,NA,TRBV2,NA,TGTGCCAGCAGTCCCGGATTTACTAGTTATGGCTACACCTTC,CASSPGFTSYGYTF
TRBJ2-2,few,TRBV4-2,TRBD2,TGTGCCAGCAGCCAAGATGATGGGCTAGCGGGAGAAGGGGAGCTGTTTTTT,CASSQDDGLAGEGELFF
TRBJ1-4,NA,TRBV9,NA,TGTGCCAGCAGCGTAGGAAGTCAGGGCAGTGAAAAACTGTTTTTT,CASSVGSQGSEKLFF
TRBJ2-1,NA,TRBV28,NA,TGTGCCAGCAAGCCGGCGGGCTCGCTAGCGTCCTACAATGAGCAGTTCTTC,CASKPAGSLASYNEQFF
TRBJ1-1,once,TRBV12-3/TRBV12-4,NA,TGTGCCAGCAGTTTAACACGGAGTCGGGCTTTCTTT,CASSLTRSRAFF
TRBJ2-3,NA,TRBV6-4,TRBD2,TGTGCCAGCAGTGACACAGCGACTAGCGGGGGTACGTCAGATACGCAGTATTTT,CASSDTATSGGTSDTQYF
TRBJ1-1,NA,TRBV28,TRBD1,TGTGCCAGCAAAACCCCGGCAGGGACAGGAGCTTTCTTT,CASKTPAGTGAFF
TRBJ2-7,NA,TRBV28,TRBD1,TGTGCCAGCAGTTTTCGAAGGGACAGGTTCTACGAGCAGTACTTC,CASSFRRDRFYEQYF
TRBJ2-5,NA,TRBV2,TRBD2,TGTGCCAGCCTAGACCGGGGGACAGGACTAGCGGGCCTCCAAGAGACCCAGTACTTC,CASLDRGTGLAGLQETQYF